These T cell receptor beta chains were read from a single sample in a study of shared clonotypes between healthy human individuals. Here immunoSEQ multiplex PCR was the method, and the copy in TCRdb shows in-frame clones only, minus some. The sample has fewer than 400,000 clones, around two thirds seen once. Sequenced input: memory CD4+ T cells sorted from blood. The receptors were sampled from a man between 25 and 39 years old in good health. Each CDR3 is given with its conserved first and last residue. Each record gives: D gene, J gene, V gene, clone size, CDR3 DNA, CDR3 protein. The D gene is left open where the match is weak. Expanded clones are given a class, and other clones once, few, many or no size at all.

TRBD2	TRBJ2-5	TRBV5-4	.	TGTGCCAGCAGCCGGACTAGCGGGGGTTCGGAGACCCAGTACTTC	CASSRTSGGSETQYF
TRBD1	TRBJ2-1	TRBV12-5	.	TGTGCTAGTGGTTTGGTAATGGGGCAGGGGGCAGGCGGAAAACAGTTCTTC	CASGLVMGQGAGGKQFF
TRBD1	TRBJ2-2	TRBV5-4	.	TGTGCCAGCAGCTTGGGACAGGGGCTACGGGAGCTGTTTTTT	CASSLGQGLRELFF
TRBD2	TRBJ2-1	TRBV11-2	.	TGTGCCAGCAGCGCGGGACTAGCGGGTAACTCCTACAATGAGCAGTTCTTC	CASSAGLAGNSYNEQFF
.	TRBJ2-1	TRBV5-4	.	TGTGCCAGCAGCTTGGTGGTCTCGTTAGGCGGGATCTCCTACAATGAGCAGTTCTTC	CASSLVVSLGGISYNEQFF
.	TRBJ2-7	TRBV7-2	.	TGTGCCAGCAGCTTAGGGCGTCTCCGCGAGCAGTACTTC	CASSLGRLREQYF
.	TRBJ2-7	TRBV5-8	once	TGTGCCAGCAGCTTGGAACTGCAGAGTTACGAGCAGTACTTC	CASSLELQSYEQYF
TRBD2	TRBJ2-3	TRBV2	.	TGTGCCAGAGGGACTAGCGGGAGAGGTACAGATACGCAGTATTTT	CARGTSGRGTDTQYF
TRBD1	TRBJ1-6	TRBV5-1	.	TGCGCCAGCAGCTTGACCGGGACAGGGAATTCACCCCTCCACTTT	CASSLTGTGNSPLHF
TRBD2	TRBJ2-6	TRBV2	once	TGTGCCAGCAGTCCCAAATCCGGACTAGCACTCTCTGGGGCCAACGTCCTGACTTTC	CASSPKSGLALSGANVLTF
TRBD1	TRBJ2-2	TRBV6-1	.	TGTGCCATCAGTGACCTAGGGGGCCGAAACACCGGGGAGCTGTTTTTT	CAISDLGGRNTGELFF
.	TRBJ2-3	TRBV6-6	many	TGTGCCAGTGAATCGGCGGGGTCCACAGATACGCAGTATTTT	CASESAGSTDTQYF
.	TRBJ2-1	TRBV5-1	.	TGCGCCAGCAGCGCGGGGGACAGTCTCTACAATGAGCAGTTCTTC	CASSAGDSLYNEQFF
TRBD1	TRBJ2-3	TRBV7-2	few	TGTGCCAGCAGCTTACAGGGGGCGGCAGATACGCAGTATTTT	CASSLQGAADTQYF
.	TRBJ1-1	TRBV5-5	.	TGTGCCAGCAGCTTGGCCCTTACAGAAGGAAAGAACACTGAAGCTTTCTTT	CASSLALTEGKNTEAFF
.	TRBJ1-4	TRBV14	.	TGTGCCAGCAGCCAAGATCTGGGGCAGGGAGATGGTGAAAAACTGTTTTTT	CASSQDLGQGDGEKLFF
TRBD1	TRBJ2-1	TRBV5-1	.	TGCGCCAGCAGCGGCACCGGGACAGCACTTTACAATGAGCAGTTCTTC	CASSGTGTALYNEQFF
TRBD2	TRBJ2-7	TRBV6-5	.	TGTGCCACTCAGCGGGAGGGACGGAGCGAGCAGTACTTC	CATQREGRSEQYF
TRBD1	TRBJ2-2	TRBV27	.	TGTGCCAGCAGTCCACAGACAGGGCGGGTTGACACCGGGGAGCTGTTTTTT	CASSPQTGRVDTGELFF
TRBD1	TRBJ1-4	TRBV11-2	few	TGTGCCAGCAGCCGACAGGGGGGAGTTGAAAAACTGTTTTTT	CASSRQGGVEKLFF
.	TRBJ2-7	TRBV5-4	.	TGTGCCAGCAGCTTGGTTGGTTCGGGCCACTACGAGCAGTACTTC	CASSLVGSGHYEQYF
.	TRBJ1-4	TRBV6-1	.	TGTGCCAGCAGTGTATTCAGGGTAAATGAAAAACTGTTTTTT	CASSVFRVNEKLFF
.	TRBJ2-7	TRBV6-6	.	TGTGCCAGCAGCCAACAGGGTGGGGGGAACACCTACGAGCAGTACTTC	CASSQQGGGNTYEQYF
TRBD2	TRBJ2-7	TRBV19	few	TGTGCCAGTAGTATGGGACTAGCGGGGCTTTACGAGCAGTACTTC	CASSMGLAGLYEQYF
.	TRBJ2-3	TRBV28	.	TGTGCCAGCAGTCCCCGACCCCGGGATACGCAGTATTTT	CASSPRPRDTQYF
TRBD2	TRBJ2-7	TRBV18	many	TGTGCCAGCTCACCAATCGGGAGGGCCCACGAGCAGTACTTC	CASSPIGRAHEQYF
TRBD2	TRBJ2-3	TRBV2	once	TGTGCCAGCAAAGAGACTAGCGGGAGAACAGATACGCAGTATTTT	CASKETSGRTDTQYF
TRBD1	TRBJ1-1	TRBV5-1	.	TGCGCCAGCAGCAGAATCACAGGGGTGAACACTGAAGCTTTCTTT	CASSRITGVNTEAFF
.	TRBJ1-1	TRBV5-1	.	TGCGCCAGCAGCTTGGATTCAGGGATAGGGAACACTGAAGCTTTCTTT	CASSLDSGIGNTEAFF
.	TRBJ2-7	TRBV6-1	.	TGTGCCAGCAGTATCAGGTTACCCTCCTACGAGCAGTACTTC	CASSIRLPSYEQYF
.	TRBJ2-7	TRBV4-1	once	TGCGCCAGCAGCCGGGACCCGAGATACGAGCAGTACTTC	CASSRDPRYEQYF
TRBD2	TRBJ2-5	TRBV5-1	.	TGCGCCAGCAGCTTGGCCTTCGGGAGGGAGACCCAGTACTTC	CASSLAFGRETQYF
TRBD1	TRBJ2-5	TRBV29-1	.	TGCAGCGTTGAAGGTGGGCCAGGGGGAGCCCAAGAGACCCAGTACTTC	CSVEGGPGGAQETQYF
TRBD2	TRBJ2-5	TRBV5-1	once	TGCGCCAGCAGCTTGAGGAGCGGGGTCCAAGAGACCCAGTACTTC	CASSLRSGVQETQYF
.	TRBJ1-2	TRBV10-1	.	TGCGCCAGCAGTGTAATTGAAGGGAACTATGGCTACACCTTC	CASSVIEGNYGYTF
TRBD2	TRBJ2-1	TRBV19	.	TGTGCCAGCAAAACCGGGACTAGGGACAATGAGCAGTTCTTC	CASKTGTRDNEQFF
.	TRBJ1-5	TRBV29-1	.	TGCAGCGCTAGGGATGGCGGCAATCAGCCCCAGCATTTT	CSARDGGNQPQHF
TRBD1	TRBJ1-5	TRBV5-5	.	TGTGCCAGCAGCCCTACAGGGGCCTCCGGTCAGCCCCAGCATTTT	CASSPTGASGQPQHF
.	TRBJ2-3	TRBV5-6	few	TGTGCCAGCAGCATGCAACCCGGGACTCCGCAGTATTTT	CASSMQPGTPQYF
.	TRBJ1-1	TRBV5-1	.	TGCGCCAGCAGCTCGGGGCTTGGATTAAGGGAGTCTGAAGCTTTCTTT	CASSSGLGLRESEAFF
TRBD1	TRBJ1-5	TRBV15	.	TGTGCCACCAGCAGAGATACAGGGGGTCATCAGCCCCAGCATTTT	CATSRDTGGHQPQHF
.	TRBJ2-1	TRBV14	few	TGTGCCAGCAGCCAAGAACTGGCTAGCCTTGGCAATGAGCAGTTCTTC	CASSQELASLGNEQFF
.	TRBJ2-1	TRBV2	.	TGTGCCAGCAGAGAGGGGTTCGAGCAGTTCTTC	CASREGFEQFF
.	TRBJ2-5	TRBV27	.	TGTGCCAGCAGTCCTAATCTACGCCAAGAGACCCAGTACTTC	CASSPNLRQETQYF
TRBD1	TRBJ1-5	TRBV2	few	TGTGCCAGCAGTGAAACCCGGACAGGGGCGGATCAGCCCCAGCATTTT	CASSETRTGADQPQHF
.	TRBJ1-1	TRBV28	few	TGTGCCAGCAGAACCCCCGGGACAATCGCTGAAGCTTTCTTT	CASRTPGTIAEAFF
.	TRBJ2-7	TRBV4-1	.	TGCGCCAGCAGCCGGGGGCTAGGGACCTACGAGCAGTACTTC	CASSRGLGTYEQYF
.	TRBJ2-1	TRBV7-9	.	TGTGCCAGCAGCCCGATCGAGGCAGTCACCTACAATGAGCAGTTCTTC	CASSPIEAVTYNEQFF
.	TRBJ2-7	TRBV23-1	.	TGCGCCAGCAGCCGGAGCTGGTCTCGGGAGCACAACGAGCAGTACTTC	CASSRSWSREHNEQYF
.	TRBJ2-3	TRBV11-3	.	TGTGCCAGCAGCTTTGGCCAGGGAGGTACGCAGTATTTT	CASSFGQGGTQYF
.	TRBJ2-3	TRBV29-1	.	TGCAGCGTTCGGCCGGGCACAGATACGCAGTATTTT	CSVRPGTDTQYF
.	TRBJ1-5	TRBV6-6	once	TGTGCCAGCAGTTATGAGGGGAATCAGCCCCAGCATTTT	CASSYEGNQPQHF
.	TRBJ2-1	TRBV28	.	TGTGCCAGCAGTTTACCTGGGACGGTAGACAATGAGCAGTTCTTC	CASSLPGTVDNEQFF
.	TRBJ1-5	TRBV28	.	TGTGCCAGCAGTTTGTCACCTAGCAATCAGCCCCAGCATTTT	CASSLSPSNQPQHF
TRBD2	TRBJ2-1	TRBV10-1	.	TGCGCCAGCCCCGGGGCTAGCGGGAGTCAAGGATGCTCCTACAATGAGCAGTTCTTC	CASPGASGSQGCSYNEQFF